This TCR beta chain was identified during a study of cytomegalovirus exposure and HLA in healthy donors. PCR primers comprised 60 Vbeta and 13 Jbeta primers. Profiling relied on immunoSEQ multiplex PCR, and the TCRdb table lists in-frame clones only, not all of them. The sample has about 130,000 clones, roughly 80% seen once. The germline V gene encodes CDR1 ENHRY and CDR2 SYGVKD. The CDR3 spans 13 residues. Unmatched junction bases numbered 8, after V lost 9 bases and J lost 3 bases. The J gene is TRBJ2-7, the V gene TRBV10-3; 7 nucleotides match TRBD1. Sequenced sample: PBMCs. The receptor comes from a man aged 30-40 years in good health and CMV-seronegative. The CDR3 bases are TGTGCCATTGGGGACAGTTTTTTCTACGAGCAGTACTTC. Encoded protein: CAIGDSFFYEQYF.